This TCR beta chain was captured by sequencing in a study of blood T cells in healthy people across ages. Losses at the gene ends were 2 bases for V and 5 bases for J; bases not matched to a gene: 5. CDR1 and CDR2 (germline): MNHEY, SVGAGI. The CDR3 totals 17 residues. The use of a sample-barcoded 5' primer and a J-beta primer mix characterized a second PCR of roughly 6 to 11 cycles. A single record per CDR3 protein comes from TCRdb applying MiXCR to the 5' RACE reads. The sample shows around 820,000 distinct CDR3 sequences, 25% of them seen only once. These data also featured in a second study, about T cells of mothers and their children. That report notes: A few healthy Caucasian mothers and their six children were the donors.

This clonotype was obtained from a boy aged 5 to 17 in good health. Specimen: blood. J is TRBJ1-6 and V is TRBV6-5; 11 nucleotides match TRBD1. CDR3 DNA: TGTGCCAGCAGTTACAGTCTGGACAGGGGGCATAATTCACCCCTCCACTTT. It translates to CASSYSLDRGHNSPLHF.